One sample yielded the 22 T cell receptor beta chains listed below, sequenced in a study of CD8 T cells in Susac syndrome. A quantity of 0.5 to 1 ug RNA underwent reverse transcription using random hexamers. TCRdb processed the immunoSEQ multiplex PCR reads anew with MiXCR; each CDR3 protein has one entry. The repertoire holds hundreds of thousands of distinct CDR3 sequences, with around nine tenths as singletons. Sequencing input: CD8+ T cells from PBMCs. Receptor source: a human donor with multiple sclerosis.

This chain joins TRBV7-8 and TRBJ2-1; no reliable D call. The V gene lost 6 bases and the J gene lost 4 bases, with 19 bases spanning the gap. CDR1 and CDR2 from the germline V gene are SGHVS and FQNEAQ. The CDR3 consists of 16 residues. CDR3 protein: CASRQGPTLSYNEQFF. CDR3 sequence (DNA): TGTGCCAGCAGGCAAGGACCGACGTTATCTTACAATGAGCAGTTCTTC.

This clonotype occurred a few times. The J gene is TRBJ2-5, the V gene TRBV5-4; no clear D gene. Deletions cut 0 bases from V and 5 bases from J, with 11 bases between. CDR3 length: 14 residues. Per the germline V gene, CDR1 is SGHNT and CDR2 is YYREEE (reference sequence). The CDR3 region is CASSLVAGPETQYF. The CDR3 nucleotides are TGTGCCAGCAGCTTGGTGGCCGGCCCGGAGACCCAGTACTTC. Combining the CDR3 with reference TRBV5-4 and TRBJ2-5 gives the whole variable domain ETGVTQSPTHLIKTRGQQVTLRCSSQSGHNTVSWYQQALGQGPQFIFQYYREEENGRGNFPPRFSGLQFPNYSSELNVNALELDDSALYLCASSLVAGPETQYFGPGTRLLVL.

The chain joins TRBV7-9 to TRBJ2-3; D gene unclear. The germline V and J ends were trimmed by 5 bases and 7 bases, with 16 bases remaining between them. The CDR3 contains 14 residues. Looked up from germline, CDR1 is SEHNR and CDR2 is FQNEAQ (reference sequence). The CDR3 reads CASSSSVKLHTQYF. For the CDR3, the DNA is TGTGCCAGCAGCAGCAGCGTGAAACTACATACGCAGTATTTT.

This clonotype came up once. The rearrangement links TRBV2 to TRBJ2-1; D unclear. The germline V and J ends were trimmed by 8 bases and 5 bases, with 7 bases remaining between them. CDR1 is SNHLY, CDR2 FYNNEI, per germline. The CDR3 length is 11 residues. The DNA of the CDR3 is TGTGCCAGCGGCGGTGACAATGAGCAGTTCTTC. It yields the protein CASGGDNEQFF.

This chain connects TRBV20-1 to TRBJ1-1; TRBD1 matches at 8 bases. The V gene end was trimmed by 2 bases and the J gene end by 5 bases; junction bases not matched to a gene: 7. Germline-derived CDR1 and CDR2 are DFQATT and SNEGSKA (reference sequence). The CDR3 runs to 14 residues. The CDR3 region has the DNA TGCAGTGCTAGAACCACACAGGGGGAGACTGAAGCTTTCTTT. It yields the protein CSARTTQGETEAFF.

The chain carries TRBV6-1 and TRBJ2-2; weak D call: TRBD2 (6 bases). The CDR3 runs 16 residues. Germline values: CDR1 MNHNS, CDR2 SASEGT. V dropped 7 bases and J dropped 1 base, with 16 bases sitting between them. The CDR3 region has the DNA TGTGCCAGCACCCCCGGAGTAGCGGAGAACACCGGGGAGCTGTTTTTT. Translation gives CASTPGVAENTGELFF.

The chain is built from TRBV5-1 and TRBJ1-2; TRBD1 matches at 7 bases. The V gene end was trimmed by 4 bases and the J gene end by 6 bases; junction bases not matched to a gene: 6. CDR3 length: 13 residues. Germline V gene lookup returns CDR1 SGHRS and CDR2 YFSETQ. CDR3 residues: CASSIQGNDGYTF. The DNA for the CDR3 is TGCGCCAGCAGCATACAGGGGAACGATGGCTACACCTTC.

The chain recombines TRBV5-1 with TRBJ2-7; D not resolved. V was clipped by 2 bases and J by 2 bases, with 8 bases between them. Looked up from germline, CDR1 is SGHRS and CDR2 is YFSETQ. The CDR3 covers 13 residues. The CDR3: CASSLHPTYEQYF. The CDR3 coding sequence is TGCGCCAGCAGCTTACACCCCACCTACGAGCAGTACTTC.

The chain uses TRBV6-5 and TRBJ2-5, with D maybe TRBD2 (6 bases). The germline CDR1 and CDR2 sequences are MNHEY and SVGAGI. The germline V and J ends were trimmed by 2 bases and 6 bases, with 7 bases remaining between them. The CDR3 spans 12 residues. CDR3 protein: CASSYAGKTQYF. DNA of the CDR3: TGTGCCAGCAGTTACGCGGGGAAGACCCAGTACTTC.

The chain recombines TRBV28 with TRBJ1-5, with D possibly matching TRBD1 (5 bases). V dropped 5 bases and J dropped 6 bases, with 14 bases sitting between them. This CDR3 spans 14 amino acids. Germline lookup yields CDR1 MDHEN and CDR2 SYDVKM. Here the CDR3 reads CASSPSGLGQPQHF. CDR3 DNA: TGTGCCAGCAGTCCCTCGGGACTGGGTCAGCCCCAGCATTTT.

The CDR3 loop is CAISFLANGANVLTF. The DNA of the CDR3 is TGTGCCATCAGTTTTCTAGCGAACGGGGCCAACGTCCTGACTTTC. The V call is TRBV10-3, the J call TRBJ2-6; D perhaps matches TRBD2 (6 bases). The CDR3 is 15 residues long. Germline CDR1 reads ENHRY; CDR2 reads SYGVKD. The V gene lost 5 bases and the J gene lost 4 bases, with 12 bases spanning the gap.

This CDR3 is CSANAVRTGGIGAFF. DNA for the CDR3: TGCAGTGCTAACGCTGTCAGGACAGGGGGCATCGGAGCTTTCTTT. The rearrangement joins TRBV20-1 to TRBJ1-1; TRBD1 matches at 11 bases. CDR3 length equals 15 residues. Germline CDR1 and CDR2: DFQATT and SNEGSKA (reference sequence). V was clipped by 4 bases and J by 10 bases; unmatched bases: 14.

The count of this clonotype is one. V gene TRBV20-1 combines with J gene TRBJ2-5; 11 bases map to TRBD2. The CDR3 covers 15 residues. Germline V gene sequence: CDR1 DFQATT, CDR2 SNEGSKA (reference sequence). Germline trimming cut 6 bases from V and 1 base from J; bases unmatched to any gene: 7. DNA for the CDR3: TGCAGTGCCCCGGCTAGCGGGGGGTCCCAAGAGACCCAGTACTTC. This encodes CSAPASGGSQETQYF.

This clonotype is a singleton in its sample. CDR3 nucleotides: TGTGCCAGCATCGAAGTCCCGTCGCAGCCCCAGCATTTT. Protein sequence: CASIEVPSQPQHF. The V call is TRBV6-2 or TRBV6-3, the J call TRBJ1-5; D not resolved. The CDR3 is 13 residues long. Trimming removed 7 bases at V and 7 bases at J, with 14 bases between. The germline CDR1 and CDR2 sequences are MNHEY and SVGEGT.

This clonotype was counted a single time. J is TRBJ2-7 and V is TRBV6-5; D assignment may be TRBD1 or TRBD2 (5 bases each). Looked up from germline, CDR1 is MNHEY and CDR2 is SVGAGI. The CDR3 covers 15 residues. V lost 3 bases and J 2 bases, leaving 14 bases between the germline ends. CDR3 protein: CASSYTRGPAYEQYF. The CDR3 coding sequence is TGTGCCAGCAGTTATACTAGGGGACCTGCCTACGAGCAGTACTTC.

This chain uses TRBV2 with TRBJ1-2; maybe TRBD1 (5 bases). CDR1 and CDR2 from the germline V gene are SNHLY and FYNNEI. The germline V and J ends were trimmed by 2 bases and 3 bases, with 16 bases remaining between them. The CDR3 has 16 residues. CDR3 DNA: TGTGCCAGCAGTGAAAACCCGGCAGGGACCTACTATGGCTACACCTTC. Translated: CASSENPAGTYYGYTF.

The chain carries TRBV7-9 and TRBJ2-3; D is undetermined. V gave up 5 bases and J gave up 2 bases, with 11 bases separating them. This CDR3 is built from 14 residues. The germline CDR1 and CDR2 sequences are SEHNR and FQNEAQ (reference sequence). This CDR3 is CASSPPYFTDTQYF. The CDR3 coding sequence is TGTGCCAGCAGCCCTCCCTACTTCACAGATACGCAGTATTTT.

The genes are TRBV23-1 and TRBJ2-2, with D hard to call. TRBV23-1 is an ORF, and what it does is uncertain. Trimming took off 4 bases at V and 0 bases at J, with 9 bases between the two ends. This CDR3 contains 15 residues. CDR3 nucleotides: TGCGCCAGCAGTCCTGTAGGCCCGAACACCGGGGAGCTGTTTTTT. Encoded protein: CASSPVGPNTGELFF.

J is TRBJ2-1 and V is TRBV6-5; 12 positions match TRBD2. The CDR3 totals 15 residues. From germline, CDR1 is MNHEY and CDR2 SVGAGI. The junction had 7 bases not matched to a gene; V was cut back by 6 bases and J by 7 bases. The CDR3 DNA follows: TGTGCCAGCAGCTTACTAGCGGGAGGCGGGAATGAGCAGTTCTTC. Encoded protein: CASSLLAGGGNEQFF.

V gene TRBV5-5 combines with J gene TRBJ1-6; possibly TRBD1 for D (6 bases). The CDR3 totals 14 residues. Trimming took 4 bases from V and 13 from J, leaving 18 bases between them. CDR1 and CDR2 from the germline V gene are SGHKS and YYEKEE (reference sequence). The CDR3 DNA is TGTGCCAGCAGCCTGACAGGTGCTACATCCCCCCTCCACTTT. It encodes CASSLTGATSPLHF.

The CDR3 here is CASSLGGRGLPEFF. The CDR3 DNA reads TGTGCCAGCAGCTTAGGGGGCAGGGGCCTACCGGAGTTCTTC. The chain recombines TRBV11-1 with TRBJ2-1; the D gene is possibly TRBD1 (6 bases). Germline CDR1 reads SGHAT; CDR2 reads FQDESV (reference sequence). The CDR3 loop spans 14 amino acids. V was cut by 1 base and J by 14 bases, with 18 bases left in between.

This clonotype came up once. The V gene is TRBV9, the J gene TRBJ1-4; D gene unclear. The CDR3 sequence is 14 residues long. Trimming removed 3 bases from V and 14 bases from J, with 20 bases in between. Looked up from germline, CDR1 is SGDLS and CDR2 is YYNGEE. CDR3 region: CASSATRTTEQLFF. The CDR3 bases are TGTGCCAGCAGCGCAACCCGAACCACAGAGCAGCTGTTTTTT.